Following are 24 T cell receptor beta chains from one sample sequenced in a study of cytomegalovirus exposure and HLA in healthy donors. In the PCR, 60 Vbeta and 13 Jbeta primers were used. The table came from immunoSEQ multiplex PCR; TCRdb's copy has only in-frame clones and leaves some out. The sample consists of about 200,000 clones, around nine tenths of them appearing once. The specimen was PBMCs. Source of these receptors: a woman younger than 35 in good health and CMV-seronegative.

The chain combines TRBV2 with TRBJ2-6; TRBD1 might be the D (6 bases). The germline V and J ends were trimmed by 8 bases and 2 bases, with 10 bases remaining between them. CDR1 and CDR2 (germline): SNHLY, FYNNEI. The CDR3 extends over 14 amino acids. CDR3: CASGTGTGANVLTF. CDR3 in DNA: TGTGCCAGCGGAACAGGGACTGGGGCCAACGTCCTGACTTTC. The variable domain in full, completed from reference TRBV2 and TRBJ2-6, reads EPEVTQTPSHQVTQMGQEVILRCVPISNHLYFYWYRQILGQKVEFLVSFYNNEISEKSEIFDDQFSVERPDGSNFTLKIRSTKLEDSAMYFCASGTGTGANVLTFGAGSRLTVL.

The genes are TRBV27 and TRBJ1-1; D is unresolved. Germline V gene sequence: CDR1 MNHEY, CDR2 SMNVEV (reference sequence). This CDR3 has 14 residues. V shed 2 bases and J shed 0 bases, with 7 bases lying between them. DNA for the CDR3: TGTGCCAGCAGTTTAACAGACATGAACACTGAAGCTTTCTTT. Its translation is CASSLTDMNTEAFF.

The chain recombines TRBV7-2 with TRBJ2-6; 10 nucleotides align to TRBD1. After removal of 1 base from V and 2 bases from J, the junction contained 5 bases not matched to a gene. The CDR3 runs 18 residues. Germline V CDR1 and CDR2: SGHTA, FQGNSA. The CDR3 protein is CASSLDGTGVAGANVLTF. As DNA, the CDR3 is TGTGCCAGCAGCTTAGACGGGACAGGGGTAGCTGGGGCCAACGTCCTGACTTTC. The variable domain in full, with the rest retrieved from reference TRBV7-2 and TRBJ2-6, is GAGVSQSPSNKVTEKGKDVELRCDPISGHTALYWYRQSLGQGLEFLIYFQGNSAPDKSGLPSDRFSAERTGGSVSTLTIQRTQQEDSAVYLCASSLDGTGVAGANVLTFGAGSRLTVL.

This clone was seen only once. The genes are TRBV19 and TRBJ1-5, with TRBD1 matching over 8 bases. Germline lookup yields CDR1 LNHDA and CDR2 SQIVND (reference sequence). V was pared by 7 bases and J by 1 base, with 3 bases of the junction left unmatched. The CDR3 length is 14 residues. The CDR3: CASTTGGSNQPQHF. Written as DNA, the CDR3 is TGTGCCAGTACCACAGGGGGAAGCAATCAGCCCCAGCATTTT.

The rearrangement uses TRBV5-5 and TRBJ2-5; a weak D match, TRBD2 (5 bases). The germline CDR1 and CDR2 sequences are SGHKS and YYEKEE (reference sequence). This CDR3 has 15 residues. V was pared by 0 bases and J by 2 bases, with 11 bases between. This CDR3 reads CASSLVPDSQETQYF. The CDR3 nucleotides read TGTGCCAGCAGCTTGGTGCCGGACTCTCAAGAGACCCAGTACTTC. Supplemented by reference TRBV5-5 and TRBJ2-5, the full variable domain reads DAGVTQSPTHLIKTRGQQVTLRCSPISGHKSVSWYQQVLGQGPQFIFQYYEKEERGRGNFPDRFSARQFPNYSSELNVNALLLGDSALYLCASSLVPDSQETQYFGPGTRLLVL.

The chain employs TRBV18 and TRBJ1-1; TRBD1 aligns across 7 bases. With V trimmed by 0 bases and J by 6 bases, 7 bases remained unmatched. Germline V lookup: CDR1 KGHSH, CDR2 LQKENI. The CDR3 has 15 amino acids. The CDR3, as DNA: TGTGCCAGCTCACCACCGTCTCTGCAGGGGGCTGAAGCTTTCTTT. Encoded protein: CASSPPSLQGAEAFF.

J is TRBJ2-7 and V is TRBV2, with TRBD2 matching over 7 bases. Per germline, CDR1 SNHLY and CDR2 FYNNEI. The J segment lost 3 bases and the V segment lost 8 bases, leaving 13 bases of the junction unmatched. The CDR3 length is 15 residues. The CDR3 is CASDLAREEGYEQYF. The CDR3 DNA sequence: TGTGCCAGCGACCTTGCCCGGGAGGAGGGCTACGAGCAGTACTTC.

This clone was picked up one time. V and J are TRBV7-2 and TRBJ1-2; D is possibly TRBD1 (6 bases). V was shortened by 1 base and J by 8 bases, with 20 bases between the two germline ends. The CDR3 extends over 16 amino acids. CDR1 and CDR2 from the germline V gene are SGHTA and FQGNSA. The CDR3 DNA reads as TGTGCCAGCAGCTTAGATCCCTACGGACAGATGGGGGGCTACACCTTC. Translation: CASSLDPYGQMGGYTF.

The chain couples TRBV27 to TRBJ2-1, with 7 nucleotides matching TRBD1. The CDR3 extends over 14 amino acids. V was pared by 5 bases and J by 7 bases, with 8 bases of the junction left unmatched. Germline CDR1 and CDR2: MNHEY and SMNVEV (reference sequence). The CDR3 region has the DNA TGTGCCAGCAGTATAGGACAGGATGGAAATGAGCAGTTCTTC. Translated, it gives CASSIGQDGNEQFF.

This clone was recorded only once. The rearrangement links TRBV6-6 to TRBJ1-5; TRBD1 agrees at 7 bases. CDR1 MNHNY and CDR2 SVGAGI come from the germline V gene (reference sequence). Trimming cost V 4 bases and J 11 bases; bases outside gene matches: 5. There are 12 residues in the CDR3. The CDR3 sequence: CASSSDRETQHF. The DNA of the CDR3 is TGTGCCAGCAGTTCCGACAGGGAGACCCAGCATTTT.

The rearrangement uses TRBV5-1 and TRBJ2-1, with D possibly TRBD1 on 6 matching bases. The CDR3 totals 15 residues. V lost 4 bases and J lost 2, with 13 bases in between. Germline CDR1 reads SGHRS; CDR2 reads YFSETQ. CDR3 sequence (DNA): TGCGCCAGCAGCGGGTCGGACAGCACCTACAATGAGCAGTTCTTC. Its protein product is CASSGSDSTYNEQFF.

Only one count was recorded for this clone. This chain uses TRBV13 with TRBJ2-2, with a possible D match to TRBD1 (6 bases). This CDR3 is 15 amino acids long. The V gene's germline CDR1 is PRHDT and CDR2 FYEKMQ (reference sequence). With 4 bases removed from V and 5 bases from J, the gap between germline ends came to 14 bases. CDR3 sequence (DNA): TGTGCCAGCAGCTACTCCATCAGGGGAACCGGGGAGCTGTTTTTT. This translates into CASSYSIRGTGELFF.

This chain joins TRBV7-8 and TRBJ2-1; 8 bases line up with TRBD1. There are 16 residues in the CDR3. The junction had 7 bases not matched to a gene; V was cut back by 3 bases and J by 3 bases. From germline, CDR1 is SGHVS and CDR2 FQNEAQ. CDR3 region: CASSFVAGGGYNEQFF. The CDR3 DNA reads TGTGCCAGCAGCTTCGTAGCAGGGGGCGGCTACAATGAGCAGTTCTTC.

The rearrangement uses TRBV7-2 and TRBJ1-5; possibly TRBD1 for D (5 bases). The CDR3 totals 13 residues. Germline values: CDR1 SGHTA, CDR2 FQGNSA. V shed 1 base and J shed 6 bases, with 7 bases lying between them. The CDR3 DNA is TGTGCCAGCAGCTTAGTAGGGGCTCAGCCCCAGCATTTT. Encoded protein: CASSLVGAQPQHF.

The rearrangement uses TRBV6-5 and TRBJ2-2; TRBD1 is a possible D gene (5 bases). CDR3 size: 13 residues. Germline V gene sequence: CDR1 MNHEY, CDR2 SVGAGI. The V end lost 7 bases, the J end lost 4 bases, and 10 bases lay between the germline ends. The CDR3, as DNA: TGTGCCAGCACGCTCAGGGTCACCGGGGAGCTGTTTTTT. Its protein product is CASTLRVTGELFF.

The chain carries TRBV7-3 and TRBJ2-7, with 8 nucleotides matching TRBD2. Unmatched junction bases numbered 6, after V lost 5 bases and J lost 6 bases. This CDR3 region has 13 residues. Germline CDR1 and CDR2: SGHTA and FQGTGA. CDR3 DNA: TGTGCCAGCAGCCCCGGGACTAGAGGCGAGCAGTACTTC. This encodes CASSPGTRGEQYF.

Turning to this clone: The same CDR3 arises from other DNA sequences in this sample as well. The gene calls are TRBV29-1 and TRBJ1-5, with 8 bases lining up with TRBD1. Germline V gene data show CDR1 as SQVTM and CDR2 as ANQGSEA. V dropped 4 bases and J dropped 6; count of bases not matched to a gene: 2. This CDR3 is built from 12 residues. The CDR3 sequence: CSVAGGGQPQHF. The DNA of the CDR3 is TGCAGCGTTGCAGGGGGCGGTCAGCCCCAGCATTTT.

This rearrangement joins TRBV4-1 to TRBJ1-2; TRBD1 might be the D (6 bases). Trimming took off 0 bases at V and 8 bases at J, with 19 bases between the two ends. The CDR3 length is 16 residues. CDR1 is MGHRA, CDR2 YSYEKL, per germline. This CDR3 is CASSQEQAPRGGGYTF. In DNA form, the CDR3 reads TGCGCCAGCAGCCAAGAACAGGCCCCCCGTGGGGGCGGCTACACCTTC.

The chain links TRBV7-3 to TRBJ2-7, with TRBD1 identical over 10 bases. Per germline, CDR1 SGHTA and CDR2 FQGTGA. This CDR3 has 13 amino acids. The V and J ends lost 6 bases and 12 bases, in that order; junction bases with no gene match: 11. The CDR3: CASRAGTGDPRYF. The CDR3 nucleotides are TGTGCCAGCAGGGCCGGGACAGGGGACCCTCGGTACTTC. The whole variable domain, remainder taken from reference TRBV7-3 and TRBJ2-7, is GAGVSQTPSNKVTEKGKYVELRCDPISGHTALYWYRQSLGQGPEFLIYFQGTGAADDSGLPNDRFFAVRPEGSVSTLKIQRTERGDSAVYLCASRAGTGDPRYFGPGTRLTVT.

V is TRBV4-2 and J is TRBJ2-3; the match to TRBD1 covers 7 bases. J was trimmed by 4 bases and V by 0 bases; bases with no gene match: 10. In germline, CDR1 is LGHNA, CDR2 YNFKEQ. The CDR3 loop spans 17 amino acids. DNA of the CDR3: TGTGCCAGCAGCCAAGATTACAAGGGGGCCGGCTCAGATACGCAGTATTTT. Amino acids: CASSQDYKGAGSDTQYF.

This clone was seen a single time. This chain connects TRBV27 to TRBJ1-2, with 9 nucleotides matching TRBD1. Germline V lookup: CDR1 MNHEY, CDR2 SMNVEV (reference sequence). The CDR3 totals 14 residues. The V segment lost 3 bases and the J segment 8 bases; nucleotides outside the gene matches: 7. The CDR3 region has the DNA TGTGCCAGCAGTTTCGACAGGGGGTTAGGAGGCTACACCTTC. It codes for CASSFDRGLGGYTF.

On this clone itself: The junction departs from the called germline gene at one end, perhaps through a read error. The rearrangement links TRBV7-9 to TRBJ2-1; D gene ambiguous. This CDR3 comprises 15 residues. CDR1 and CDR2 (germline): SEHNR, FQNEAQ (reference sequence). The CDR3, as DNA: TGTTCCAGCAGCTTTGTTCATCGGTCCTACAATGAGCAGTTCTTC. It yields the protein CSSSFVHRSYNEQFF.

The gene calls are TRBV7-9 and TRBJ2-5; possible D gene TRBD1, 5 bases. CDR3 length: 15 amino acids. CDR1 and CDR2 (germline): SEHNR, FQNEAQ (reference sequence). The ends were cut back, 1 base at V and 4 bases at J, with 13 bases in the middle. The CDR3 nucleotides read TGTGCCAGCAGCTTAGAGGCAGGGCGATCAGAGACCCAGTACTTC. Translated: CASSLEAGRSETQYF.

This chain connects TRBV19 to TRBJ2-7, with D perhaps matching TRBD1 (6 bases). V was cut by 3 bases and J by 3 bases, with 9 bases left in between. This CDR3 comprises 13 residues. Per germline, CDR1 LNHDA and CDR2 SQIVND (reference sequence). CDR3 nucleotide sequence: TGTGCCAGTAGTATCAACAGGGACTACGAGCAGTACTTC. Translated, it gives CASSINRDYEQYF.